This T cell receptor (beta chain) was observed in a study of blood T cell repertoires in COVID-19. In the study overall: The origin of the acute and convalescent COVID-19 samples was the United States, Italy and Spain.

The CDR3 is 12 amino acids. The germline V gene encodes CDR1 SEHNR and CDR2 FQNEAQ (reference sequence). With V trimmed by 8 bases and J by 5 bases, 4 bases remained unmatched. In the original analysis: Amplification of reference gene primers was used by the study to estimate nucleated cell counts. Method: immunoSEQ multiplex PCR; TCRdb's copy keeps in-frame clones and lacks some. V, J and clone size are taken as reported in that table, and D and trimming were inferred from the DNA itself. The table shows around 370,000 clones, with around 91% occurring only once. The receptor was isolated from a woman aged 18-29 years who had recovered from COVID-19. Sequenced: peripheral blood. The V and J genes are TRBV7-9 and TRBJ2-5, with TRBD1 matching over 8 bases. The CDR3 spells CASGNRGETQYF. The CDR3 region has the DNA TGTGCCAGCGGAAACAGGGGGGAGACCCAGTACTTC.